The rows below give T cell receptor beta chains drawn from one sample of a study of T cells after yellow fever vaccination. TCRdb used MiXCR to reprocess the 5' RACE reads, holding one entry per CDR3 protein. Here the sample spans approximately 120,000 distinct CDR3 sequences, approximately 8.4% being singletons. The sample here was CD8+ T cells sorted from PBMCs, taken on the day of the yellow fever booster vaccination. The receptor set was obtained from a man aged 18 to 29 who received the YFV17D yellow fever vaccine. Each CDR3 is given with its conserved first and last residue. Fields, in order: V gene, J gene, CDR3 protein.

TRBV12-3/TRBV12-4	TRBJ1-2	CASSRQGEHGYTF
TRBV12-3/TRBV12-4	TRBJ2-1	CASSTLSGSSYNEQFF
TRBV6-6	TRBJ2-7	CASSYSLSHGGFYEQYF
TRBV6-2/TRBV6-3	TRBJ2-2	CASSYSFLAGGQNTGELFF
TRBV6-2/TRBV6-3	TRBJ1-6	CASSYGQGYNSPLHF
TRBV2	TRBJ1-1	CASSEGITEAFF
TRBV7-9	TRBJ1-5	CASSLVGGASNQPQHF
TRBV20-1	TRBJ2-2	CSAIPPAGRNTGELFF
TRBV4-2	TRBJ1-1	CASSQDNAITGLNTEAFF
TRBV11-2	TRBJ2-1	CASNPGTGGWNEQFF
TRBV6-5	TRBJ1-5	CASSPWDSERALSNQPQHF
TRBV7-8	TRBJ1-2	CASSLGPTGRRDGYTF
TRBV4-1	TRBJ2-5	CASSQIGADGETQYF
TRBV6-1	TRBJ2-1	CASSPLPSAFAYNEQFF
TRBV7-7	TRBJ2-7	CASSPFRGNEQYF
TRBV5-6	TRBJ2-1	CASSPTEYNEQFF
TRBV7-9	TRBJ1-5	CASSLEWTGPMDQPQHF
TRBV12-3/TRBV12-4	TRBJ2-5	CASTGEGDVQFKTQYF
TRBV5-5	TRBJ2-7	CASSVGQGRTYEQYF
TRBV7-9	TRBJ1-1	CASTRGVTEAFF
TRBV4-1	TRBJ2-5	CASSPLLGEETQYF
TRBV7-7	TRBJ2-3	CASSPEGSSTDTQYF
TRBV5-1	TRBJ2-5	CASSDRQGRETQYF
TRBV7-9	TRBJ1-2	CASRPGGIKDGYTF
TRBV5-6	TRBJ2-1	CASSFGLGSGEQFF
TRBV25-1	TRBJ2-1	CASSGPMGEQFF
TRBV2	TRBJ2-3	CATAVLESPDTQYF
TRBV6-5	TRBJ1-5	CASSPGGGLGQPQHF
TRBV6-2/TRBV6-3	TRBJ2-1	CASTTQRGAARGEQFF
TRBV20-1	TRBJ1-2	CSAGIKGNYGYTF
TRBV5-1	TRBJ2-7	CASSLEDRRFYEQYF
TRBV12-5	TRBJ2-2	CASGTTLGGPGELFF
TRBV27	TRBJ2-5	CASSLASGGAETQYF
TRBV6-5	TRBJ2-1	CASSQGGPYNEQFF
TRBV19	TRBJ2-3	CASSMGWGAGDTQYF
TRBV4-1	TRBJ2-2	CASSQDLGALITGELFF
TRBV6-5	TRBJ1-2	CASSYSTGNYGYTF
TRBV6-6	TRBJ2-7	CASSLGRIVYEQYF
TRBV12-3/TRBV12-4	TRBJ1-5	CASSRDTNQPQHF
TRBV3-1	TRBJ1-1	CASSFQPEGGRAFF
TRBV7-9	TRBJ1-1	CASRFFSGPPGGAFF
TRBV28	TRBJ1-2	CASSSPGHGYTF
TRBV7-9	TRBJ2-2	CASSPTLGDGNTGELFF
TRBV2	TRBJ2-7	CASIAGGSSYEQYF
TRBV6-2/TRBV6-3	TRBJ1-2	CASSLETDNYGYTF
TRBV12-3/TRBV12-4	TRBJ2-5	CASSGLAGDQETQYF
TRBV6-6	TRBJ2-3	CASSLSFSTDTQYF
TRBV12-3/TRBV12-4	TRBJ2-1	CASSIAGGINEQFF
TRBV20-1	TRBJ1-5	CSARGGPTSNQPQHF
TRBV7-2	TRBJ2-1	CASSLDPQLAVYVNEQFF